This is a list of T cell receptor beta chains from one sample in a study of T cell responses to AZD1222 COVID-19 vaccine. Clones were read by immunoSEQ multiplex PCR, and TCRdb kept only the in-frame ones, dropping some. The sample yields some 31,000 clones, approximately 88% seen once. Material: peripheral blood, obtained 28 days after the second AZD1222 dose. These TCRs come from an adult who received the AZD1222 COVID-19 vaccine. Each CDR3 is given with its conserved first and last residue. Fields, in order: V gene, CDR3 protein.

TRBV5-6	CASNPGGQETQYF
TRBV27	CASSYRDLTGGYTF
TRBV15	CATSREGGFTSGDTQYF
TRBV4-3	CASSQGRGRADTQYF
TRBV5-8	CASSFDRATDTQYF
TRBV19	CASSPAPGQGPNEQFF
TRBV11-2	CASSPLRDQPARGNTIYF
TRBV25-1	CASSDALSWEAFF
TRBV3-1/TRBV3-2	CASSARRNGEAFF
TRBV18	CASSQNAGQLNQPQHF
TRBV4-2	CASSQAQGAGTEAFF
TRBV11-2	CASSSRLAGGALDTQYF
TRBV19	CASSIAIYQPQHF
TRBV5-1	CASSSSVGSTGELFF
TRBV2	CASIEDVAGANVLTF
TRBV19	CASSMSAGDQPQHF
TRBV7-3	CASSPQGTSGNTIYF
TRBV18	CASSPPGSPGGEQYF
TRBV6-5	CASSYTGTLQETQYF